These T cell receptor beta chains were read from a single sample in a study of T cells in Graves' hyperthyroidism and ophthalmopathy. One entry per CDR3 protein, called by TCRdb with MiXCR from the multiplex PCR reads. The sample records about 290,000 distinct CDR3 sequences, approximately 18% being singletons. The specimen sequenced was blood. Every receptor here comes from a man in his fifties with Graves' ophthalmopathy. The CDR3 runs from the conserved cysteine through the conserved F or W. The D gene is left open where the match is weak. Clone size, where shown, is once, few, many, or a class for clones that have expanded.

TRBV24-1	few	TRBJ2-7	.	CATSEGEAESSGEQYF	TGTGCCACCAGTGAGGGTGAAGCGGAGAGCTCCGGCGAGCAGTACTTC
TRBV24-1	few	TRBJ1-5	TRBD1	CATSDTTGDNQPQHF	TGTGCCACCAGTGATACTACAGGGGACAATCAGCCCCAGCATTTT
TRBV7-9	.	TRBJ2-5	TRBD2	CASSLAGTSGGETQYF	TGTGCCAGCAGCTTGGCCGGGACTAGCGGGGGAGAGACCCAGTACTTC
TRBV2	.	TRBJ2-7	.	CATSWGLPPYEQYF	TGTGCCACCAGCTGGGGACTCCCGCCCTACGAGCAGTACTTC
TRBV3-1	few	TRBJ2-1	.	CASSQDAGTGNEQFF	TGTGCCAGCAGCCAAGATGCGGGGACGGGCAATGAGCAGTTCTTC
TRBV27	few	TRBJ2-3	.	CASRLAPGDIDTQYF	TGTGCCAGCAGGCTAGCACCGGGAGATATAGATACGCAGTATTTT
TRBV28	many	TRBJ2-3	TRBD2	CASSFRQGLAGDSDTQYF	TGTGCCAGCAGTTTCCGCCAGGGACTAGCGGGAGACTCAGATACGCAGTATTTT
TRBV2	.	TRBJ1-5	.	CASSATNRGNQPQHF	TGTGCCAGCAGTGCGACGAACAGGGGCAATCAGCCCCAGCATTTT
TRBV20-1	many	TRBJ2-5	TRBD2	CSAPLAGAPETQYF	TGCAGTGCGCCTCTAGCGGGGGCTCCCGAGACCCAGTACTTC
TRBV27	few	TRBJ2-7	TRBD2	CASTGRGEQYF	TGTGCCAGCACCGGGAGGGGCGAGCAGTACTTC